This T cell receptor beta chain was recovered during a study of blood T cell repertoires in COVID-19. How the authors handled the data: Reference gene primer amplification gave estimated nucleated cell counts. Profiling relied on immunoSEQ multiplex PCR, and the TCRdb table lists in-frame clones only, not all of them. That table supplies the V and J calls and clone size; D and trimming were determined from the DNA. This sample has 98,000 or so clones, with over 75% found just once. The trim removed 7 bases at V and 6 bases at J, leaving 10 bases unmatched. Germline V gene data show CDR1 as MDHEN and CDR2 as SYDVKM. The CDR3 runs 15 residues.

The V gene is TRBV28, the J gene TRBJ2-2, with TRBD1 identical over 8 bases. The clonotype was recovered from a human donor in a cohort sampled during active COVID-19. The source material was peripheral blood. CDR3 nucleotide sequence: TGTGCCAGCAACACCTTTCCGGACAGGGCCGGGGAGCTGTTTTTT. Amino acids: CASNTFPDRAGELFF.